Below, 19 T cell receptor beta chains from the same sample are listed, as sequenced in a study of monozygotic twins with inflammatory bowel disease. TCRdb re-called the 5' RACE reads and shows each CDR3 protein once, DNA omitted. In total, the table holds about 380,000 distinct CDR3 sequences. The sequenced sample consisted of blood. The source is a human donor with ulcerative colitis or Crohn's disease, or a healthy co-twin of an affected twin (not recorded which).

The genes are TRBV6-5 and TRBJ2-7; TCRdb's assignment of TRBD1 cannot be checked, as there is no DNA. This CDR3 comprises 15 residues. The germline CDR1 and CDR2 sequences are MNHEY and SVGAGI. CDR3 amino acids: CASSYGTAISYDQYF.

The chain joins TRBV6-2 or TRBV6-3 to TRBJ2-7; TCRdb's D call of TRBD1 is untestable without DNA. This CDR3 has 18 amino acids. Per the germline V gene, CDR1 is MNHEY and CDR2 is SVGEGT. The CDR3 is CASSYSIRGQQYSYEQYF.

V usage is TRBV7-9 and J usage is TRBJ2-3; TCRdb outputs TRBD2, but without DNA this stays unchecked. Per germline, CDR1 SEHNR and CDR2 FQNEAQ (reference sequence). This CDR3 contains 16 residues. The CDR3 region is CASSPLLSGSTDTQYF.

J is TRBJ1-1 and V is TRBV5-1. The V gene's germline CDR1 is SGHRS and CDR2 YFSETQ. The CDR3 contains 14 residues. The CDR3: CASSYDIVTTEAFF.

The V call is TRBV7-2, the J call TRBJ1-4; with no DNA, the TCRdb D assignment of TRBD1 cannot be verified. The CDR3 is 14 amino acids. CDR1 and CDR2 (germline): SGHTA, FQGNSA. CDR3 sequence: CASSPDRWGEKLFF.

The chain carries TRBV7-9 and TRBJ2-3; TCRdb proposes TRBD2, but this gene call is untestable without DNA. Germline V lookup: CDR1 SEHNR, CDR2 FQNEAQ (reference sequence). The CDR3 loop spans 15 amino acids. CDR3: CASSERDSGADTQYF. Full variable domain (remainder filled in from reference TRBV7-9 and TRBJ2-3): DTGVSQNPRHKITKRGQNVTFRCDPISEHNRLYWYRQTLGQGPEFLTYFQNEAQLEKSRLLSDRFSAERPKGSFSTLEIQRTEQGDSAMYLCASSERDSGADTQYFGPGTRLTVL.

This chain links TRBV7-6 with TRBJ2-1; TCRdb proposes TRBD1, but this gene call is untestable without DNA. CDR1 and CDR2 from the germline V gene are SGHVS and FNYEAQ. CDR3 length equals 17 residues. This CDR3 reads CASSPPGRGVSYNEQFF.

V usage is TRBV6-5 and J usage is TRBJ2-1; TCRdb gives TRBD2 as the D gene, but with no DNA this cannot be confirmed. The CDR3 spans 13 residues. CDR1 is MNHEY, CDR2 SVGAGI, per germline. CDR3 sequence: CATFGSGYNEQFF.

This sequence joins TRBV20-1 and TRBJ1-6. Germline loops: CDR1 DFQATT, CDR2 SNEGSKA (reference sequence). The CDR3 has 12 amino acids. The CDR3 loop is CSARVVNSPLHF.

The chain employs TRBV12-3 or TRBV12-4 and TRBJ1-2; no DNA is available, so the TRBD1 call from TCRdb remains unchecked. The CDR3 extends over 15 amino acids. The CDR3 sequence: CASSFADRPHYGYTF.

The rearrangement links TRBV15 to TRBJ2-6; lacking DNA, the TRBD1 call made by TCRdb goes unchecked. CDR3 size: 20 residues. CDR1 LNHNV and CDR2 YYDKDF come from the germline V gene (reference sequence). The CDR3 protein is CATSRDRGRHGPSGANVLTF.

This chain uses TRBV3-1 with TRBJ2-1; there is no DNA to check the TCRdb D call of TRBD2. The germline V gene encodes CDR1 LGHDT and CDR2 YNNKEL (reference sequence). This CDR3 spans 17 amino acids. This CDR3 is CASSSGLGRGGGNEQFF.

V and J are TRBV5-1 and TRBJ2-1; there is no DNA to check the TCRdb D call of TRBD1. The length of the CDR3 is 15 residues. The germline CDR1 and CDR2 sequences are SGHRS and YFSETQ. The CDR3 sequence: CASSLVARGLNEQFF.

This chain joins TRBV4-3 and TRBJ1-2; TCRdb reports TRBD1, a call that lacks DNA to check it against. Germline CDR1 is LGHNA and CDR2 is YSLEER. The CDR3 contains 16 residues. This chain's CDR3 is CASSQDLRQGNYGYTF.

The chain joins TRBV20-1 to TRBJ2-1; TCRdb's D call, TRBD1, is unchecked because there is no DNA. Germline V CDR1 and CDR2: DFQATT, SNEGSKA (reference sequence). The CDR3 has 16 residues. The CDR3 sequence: CSAPWGAGSRRNEQFF.

CDR3 residues: CASSYSITGEQYF. The chain joins TRBV6-5 to TRBJ2-7. This CDR3 is 13 amino acids long. Germline-derived CDR1 and CDR2 are MNHEY and SVGAGI.

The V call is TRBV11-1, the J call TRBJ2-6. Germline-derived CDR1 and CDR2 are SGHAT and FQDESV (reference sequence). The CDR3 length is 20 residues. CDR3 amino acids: CASSLGLTGQHPSGANVLTF.

CDR3 region: CAISVTGWEQFF. This chain connects TRBV10-3 to TRBJ2-1; the TCRdb call, TRBD1, lacks DNA for checking. The CDR3 has 12 amino acids. CDR1 is ENHRY, CDR2 SYGVKD, per germline.

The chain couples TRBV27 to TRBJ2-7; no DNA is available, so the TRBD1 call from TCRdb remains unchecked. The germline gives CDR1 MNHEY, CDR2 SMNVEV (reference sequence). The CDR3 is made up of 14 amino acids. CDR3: CASSQRGQDYEQYF.